This TCR beta chain was sequenced during a study of CD8 T cells in ankylosing spondylitis. This clonotype was detected ten times or more. What it binds is not known. General study results and limits: Ankylosing spondylitis blood seemed to carry a telltale TCR beta motif made of fewer than 10 highly homologous variants.

CDR1 and CDR2 (germline): MNHNS, SASEGT. V lost 7 bases and J lost 2; bases outside the gene matches: 5. The CDR3 has 14 residues. Molecular-barcoded quantitative 5'-RACE produced these TCR beta libraries. TCRdb processed the 5' RACE reads anew with MiXCR; each CDR3 protein has one entry. The table lists roughly 180,000 distinct CDR3 sequences, around a tenth of them singletons. This chain uses TRBV6-1 with TRBJ1-5; 7 nucleotides agree with TRBD1. The sample was blood, either unsorted or a sorted T cell fraction (not recorded which). The clonotype was recovered from a male donor with ankylosing spondylitis or in good health (not recorded which). The CDR3 nucleotides read TGTGCCAGCAATAGACAGGGAGGCAATCAGCCCCAGCATTTT. As protein: CASNRQGGNQPQHF.